This TCR beta chain was observed in a study of control samples from healthy donors and cancer patients. The CDR3 is 12 residues long. Per the germline V gene, CDR1 is MDHEN and CDR2 is SYDVKM. The V end was cut by 7 bases, the J end by 3 bases, with 7 bases between. Data came from immunoSEQ multiplex PCR; TCRdb stores just in-frame clones and leaves some out. The table shows just over 90,000 clones, with about 86% occurring only once. The rearrangement uses TRBV28 and TRBJ1-5; D remains unclear. The sequence was collected from a woman between 50 and 59 years old in good health. Sequenced sample: blood. The CDR3 region has the DNA TGTGCCAGCAAGGGTGTCAATCAGCCCCAGCATTTT. Translating gives CASKGVNQPQHF.